This T cell receptor (beta chain) was obtained from a study of cytomegalovirus exposure and HLA in healthy donors. Study background: The 120 or so validation repertoires used a platform that matched the one used for the 666 first-cohort repertoires, as a later analysis reported. Broader study findings: Clusters of TCRs from the first cohort tended to co-occur in the roughly 120 validation repertoires (as a later analysis found).

Germline assignment: CDR1 SGHAT and CDR2 FQNNGV. V dropped 3 bases and J dropped 4; count of bases not matched to a gene: 4. CDR3 length: 15 amino acids. Assay: immunoSEQ multiplex PCR; the TCRdb copy retains only in-frame clones and omits some. Counted here are approximately 160,000 clones, approximately 96% occurring once; the ten biggest clones make up roughly 1%. Details on this clone: Its antigen is currently unknown.

The TCR sequence derives from a woman aged 18-35 years in good health and CMV-seronegative. The sequencing input was PBMCs. The chain has TRBV11-2 and TRBJ2-2; 8 bases align to TRBD1. Here the CDR3 DNA reads TGTGCCAGCAGCTTGGACAGGGCGAGCACCGGGGAGCTGTTTTTT. This translates into CASSLDRASTGELFF.